This T cell receptor (beta chain) was captured in a study of blood T cell repertoires in COVID-19. Study context: Samples came from the United States, Italy and Spain, spanning acute and convalescent COVID-19. T cells, B-cell-depleted T cells, or PBMCs supplied cDNA or gDNA.

This CDR3 has 17 amino acids. In the original processing: The assay estimated nucleated cells by amplifying reference gene primers. Produced via immunoSEQ multiplex PCR; TCRdb's table is partial and in-frame only. V and J calls plus clone size are reproduced from that table; the DNA served to infer D and trimming. The sample has approximately 120,000 clones, 84% seen once; the top ten hold less than 8%. V usage is TRBV21-1 and J usage is TRBJ2-7; the table gives TRBD2 as D, unverified against the DNA. TRBV21-1 is a recognized pseudogene. The receptor comes from an elderly woman with active or convalescent COVID-19. The sample taken for sequencing was peripheral blood. CDR3 loop: CASSVSRLADLTYEQYF. Here the CDR3 DNA reads TGTGCCAGCAGCGTTTCTCGACTAGCGGACTTAACCTACGAGCAGTACTTC.